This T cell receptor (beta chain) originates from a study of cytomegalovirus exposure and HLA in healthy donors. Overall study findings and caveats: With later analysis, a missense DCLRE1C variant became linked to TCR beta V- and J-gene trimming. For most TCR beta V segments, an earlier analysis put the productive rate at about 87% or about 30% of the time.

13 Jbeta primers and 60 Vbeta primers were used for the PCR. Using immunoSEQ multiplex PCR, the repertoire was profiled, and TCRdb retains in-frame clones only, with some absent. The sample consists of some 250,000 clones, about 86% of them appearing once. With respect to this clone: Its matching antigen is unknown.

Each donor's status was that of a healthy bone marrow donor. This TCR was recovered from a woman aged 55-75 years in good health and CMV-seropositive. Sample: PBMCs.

The CDR3 DNA reads TGTGCCAGCAGCGTAGGTCCCTACAGCACAGATACGCAGTATTTT. Protein: CASSVGPYSTDTQYF. The rearrangement uses TRBV9 and TRBJ2-3, with D unclear. Looked up from germline, CDR1 is SGDLS and CDR2 is YYNGEE. The ends were cut back, 0 bases at V and 0 bases at J, with 8 bases in the middle. The CDR3 extends over 15 amino acids. The variable domain in full, completed from reference TRBV9 and TRBJ2-3, reads DSGVTQTPKHLITATGQRVTLRCSPRSGDLSVYWYQQSLDQGLQFLIQYYNGEERAKGNILERFSAQQFPDLHSELNLSSLELGDSALYFCASSVGPYSTDTQYFGPGTRLTVL.